The 8 T cell receptor beta chains reported below all come from one sample, sequenced in a study of patients and donors after allogeneic stem cell transplantation. TCRdb re-analysed the RT-PCR reads in MiXCR, keeping a single row per CDR3 protein. The sample lists 920,000 or so distinct CDR3 sequences; 18% were seen once. The material sequenced was blood, either unsorted or a sorted T cell fraction (not recorded which). All receptors come from a human donor who was either an allogeneic HSCT recipient or a stem cell or donor lymphocyte infusion donor (not recorded which). It is not recorded whose cells these are; they may come from a transplant donor.

The CDR3 bases are TGCAGTGTCTCCGACAGGGTCCGCAATCAGCCCCAGCATTTT. Amino acids: CSVSDRVRNQPQHF. The chain joins TRBV20-1 to TRBJ1-5; TRBD1 aligns across 7 bases. The CDR3 is made up of 14 amino acids. CDR1 and CDR2 from the germline V gene are DFQATT and SNEGSKA (reference sequence). V shed 7 bases and J 2 bases; nucleotides not matched to a gene: 8.

The rearrangement joins TRBV11-1 to TRBJ2-2; tentatively, D is TRBD1 (6 bases). Trimming left V 6 bases short and J 0 bases short, with 20 bases between. The CDR3 is made up of 18 amino acids. Germline-derived CDR1 and CDR2 are SGHAT and FQDESV (reference sequence). CDR3 protein: CASSITQGLGTNTGELFF. CDR3 DNA sequence: TGTGCCAGCAGTATAACCCAGGGGCTAGGTACGAACACCGGGGAGCTGTTTTTT. Based on the CDR3 plus reference TRBV11-1 and TRBJ2-2, the full variable domain is EAEVAQSPRYKITEKSQAVAFWCDPISGHATLYWYRQILGQGPELLVQFQDESVVDDSQLPKDRFSAERLKGVDSTLKIQPAELGDSAMYLCASSITQGLGTNTGELFFGEGSRLTVL.

V usage is TRBV20-1 and J usage is TRBJ2-5; 8 bases map to TRBD1. In germline, CDR1 is DFQATT, CDR2 SNEGSKA (reference sequence). Unmatched junction bases numbered 5, after V lost 2 bases and J lost 3 bases. This CDR3 spans 14 amino acids. CDR3 in amino acids: CSARRTGGKETQYF. CDR3 DNA: TGCAGTGCTAGACGCACAGGGGGAAAAGAGACCCAGTACTTC.

This chain links TRBV4-2 with TRBJ2-7, with a possible D match to TRBD2 (6 bases). CDR1 and CDR2 from the germline V gene are LGHNA and YNFKEQ. The CDR3 length is 14 residues. Trimming cost V 0 bases and J 5 bases, with 11 bases left between them. In nucleotides, the CDR3 is TGTGCCAGCAGCCAAGATACTCGGGGGAACGAGCAGTACTTC. As protein: CASSQDTRGNEQYF.

This clonotype occurred a few times. The gene calls are TRBV15 and TRBJ2-7, with 11 positions matching TRBD1. V lost 7 bases to trimming and J lost 5 bases; unmatched junction nucleotides: 7. Germline V CDR1 and CDR2: LNHNV, YYDKDF (reference sequence). CDR3 length: 14 residues. The CDR3 nucleotides are TGTGCCACCAAGCCGGGACAGGGGGACCACGAGCAGTACTTC. It specifies CATKPGQGDHEQYF. Together with reference TRBV15 and TRBJ2-7, the CDR3 gives the full variable domain: DAMVIQNPRYQVTQFGKPVTLSCSQTLNHNVMYWYQQKSSQAPKLLFHYYDKDFNNEADTPDNFQSRRPNTSFCFLDIRSPGLGDTAMYLCATKPGQGDHEQYFGPGTRLTVT.

This chain uses TRBV10-3 with TRBJ2-3; D is ambiguous. Germline values: CDR1 ENHRY, CDR2 SYGVKD. Trimming stripped 7 bases from V and 2 bases from J, with 13 bases between. The CDR3 spans 14 residues. This chain's CDR3 is CAITHGQYTDTQYF. In DNA form, the CDR3 reads TGTGCCATCACTCATGGGCAGTACACAGATACGCAGTATTTT.

The V and J genes are TRBV6-1 and TRBJ2-4, with TRBD2 identical over 14 bases. CDR3 length: 18 amino acids. CDR1 and CDR2 from the germline V gene are MNHNS and SASEGT. The trim removed 6 bases at V and 3 bases at J, leaving 10 bases unmatched. CDR3 region: CASSSGTSGRRSKNIQYF. DNA of the CDR3: TGTGCCAGCAGCTCCGGGACTAGCGGGAGAAGGAGCAAAAACATTCAGTACTTC.

This clonotype was picked up a small number of times. This chain connects TRBV5-1 to TRBJ1-3; D is unresolved. Germline loops: CDR1 SGHRS, CDR2 YFSETQ. CDR3 length: 14 amino acids. Trimming stripped 0 bases from V and 1 base from J, with 5 bases between. The CDR3 sequence: CASSLGKSGNTIYF. The CDR3, as DNA: TGCGCCAGCAGCTTGGGCAAATCTGGAAACACCATATATTTT.